This T cell receptor (beta chain) originates from a study of neurological immune-mediated disorders. Points from the study as a whole: Sharing of CDR3 amino acid sequences among expanded clones across subjects was absent, suggesting private repertoires in all groups. HTLV-1-associated myelopathy had the most TCR clonal expansion, while multiple sclerosis had the least, a level that fell below healthy controls.

As to time point: longitudinal time-point 3. PBMCs stored at -80 C, numbering 2 million, were the origin of the unsorted libraries. CDR1 and CDR2 (germline): SGDLS, YYNGEE. The CDR3 has 15 amino acids. V lost 0 bases, J lost 6 bases, and 5 bases stayed unmatched. cDNA synthesis was performed by 5'RACE with 10-nucleotide random UMIs. Each CDR3 protein gets one entry after TCRdb re-called the 5' RACE reads with MiXCR. Among approximately 50,000 distinct CDR3 sequences listed, 7% to 10% were seen once. This clonotype was observed many times. What it binds is unknown. This TCR was sampled from a woman in her thirties or forties in good health. The genes are TRBV9 and TRBJ2-1; TRBD2 aligns across 8 bases. Material for sequencing was PBMCs. The DNA of the CDR3 is TGTGCCAGCAGCGTAGCTCGGGAGGGTCTCAATGAGCAGTTCTTC. It yields the protein CASSVAREGLNEQFF. The full variable domain, in which reference TRBV9 and TRBJ2-1 provide the parts outside the CDR3, is DSGVTQTPKHLITATGQRVTLRCSPRSGDLSVYWYQQSLDQGLQFLIQYYNGEERAKGNILERFSAQQFPDLHSELNLSSLELGDSALYFCASSVAREGLNEQFFGPGTRLTVL.